The next 3 T cell receptor beta chains were all read from a single sample in a study of blood T cell repertoires in COVID-19. Data came from immunoSEQ multiplex PCR; TCRdb stores just in-frame clones and leaves some out. The table includes a few hundred thousand clones, approximately 86% detected once. Sequencing was done on a sample of peripheral blood. These receptors originate from a man between 60 and 75 years old with acute or convalescent COVID-19.

The chain is built from TRBV27 and TRBJ2-2; weak D call: TRBD1 (5 bases). The CDR3 sequence is 17 residues long. V was shortened by 6 bases and J by 2 bases, with 19 bases between the two germline ends. Per the germline V gene, CDR1 is MNHEY and CDR2 is SMNVEV (reference sequence). The CDR3, as DNA: TGTGCCAGCAGCCGAAACCGACAGTTCCTTAACACCGGGGAGCTGTTTTTT. Its protein product is CASSRNRQFLNTGELFF.

The J gene is TRBJ2-3, the V gene TRBV7-3; TRBD2 might be the D (5 bases). The V end was cut by 0 bases, the J end by 4 bases, with 11 bases between. Germline V gene lookup returns CDR1 SGHTA and CDR2 FQGTGA. There are 15 residues in the CDR3. This chain's CDR3 is CASSLTSVSSDTQYF. The CDR3 DNA reads as TGTGCCAGCAGCTTAACTAGCGTCTCCTCAGATACGCAGTATTTT.

This clone was counted between two and nine times. The V call is TRBV7-3, the J call TRBJ2-1; D uncertain. CDR1 is SGHTA, CDR2 FQGTGA, per germline. Trimming took 5 bases from V and 0 from J, leaving 11 bases between them. This CDR3 comprises 15 residues. This CDR3 is CASSQTASSYNEQFF. Written as DNA, the CDR3 is TGTGCCAGCAGCCAAACTGCTAGCTCCTACAATGAGCAGTTCTTC.